Listed here are 26 T cell receptor beta chains from one sample, sequenced in a study of T cells in localized non-small cell lung cancer. Measured with immunoSEQ multiplex PCR; TCRdb has only the in-frame clones, and not every one. The data contain 33,000 or so clones, more than 65% of them singletons. The sample here was peripheral blood, taken before any cancer treatment. The receptors were sampled from a male donor older than 55 with stage III squamous cell lung carcinoma.

The chain couples TRBV7-7 to TRBJ2-1; 7 positions agree with TRBD1. The CDR3 has 13 residues. The ends lost 3 bases at V and 10 bases at J; junction bases unmatched: 6. From germline, CDR1 is SSHAT and CDR2 FNYEAQ (reference sequence). CDR3 region: CASSFNRGGEQFF. The CDR3 nucleotides read TGTGCCAGCAGCTTCAACAGGGGCGGAGAGCAGTTCTTC.

This chain connects TRBV7-9 to TRBJ2-7; 9 nucleotides align to TRBD1. J lost 4 bases, V lost 4 bases, and 5 bases had no gene match. The CDR3 has 14 amino acids. Germline V gene lookup returns CDR1 SEHNR and CDR2 FQNEAQ (reference sequence). The CDR3 reads CASSSDRGQYEQYF. The DNA for the CDR3 is TGTGCCAGCAGCTCGGACAGGGGCCAATACGAGCAGTACTTC.

The CDR3 spells CASSESRYQETQYF. The CDR3 nucleotides are TGCGCCAGCAGTGAGTCACGGTACCAAGAGACCCAGTACTTC. The chain recombines TRBV10-2 with TRBJ2-5; D ambiguous. Germline V gene sequence: CDR1 WSHSY, CDR2 SAAADI. Trimming shortened V by 0 bases and J by 0 bases, and 5 bases separated the two germline ends. The CDR3 is made up of 14 amino acids.

The V call is TRBV7-9, the J call TRBJ2-3; TRBD2 agrees at 14 bases. CDR1 is SEHNR, CDR2 FQNEAQ, per germline (reference sequence). The CDR3 runs 16 residues. V was clipped by 4 bases and J by 1 base; unmatched bases: 1. CDR3 coding DNA: TGTGCCAGCAGCTCGGGACTAGCGGGAGGCACAGATACGCAGTATTTT. Translating it yields CASSSGLAGGTDTQYF.

The chain recombines TRBV27 with TRBJ2-4; 9 bases are a match to TRBD2. CDR1 and CDR2 from the germline V gene are MNHEY and SMNVEV (reference sequence). The trim removed 8 bases at V and 0 bases at J, leaving 8 bases unmatched. CDR3 size: 16 residues. CDR3 nucleotides: TGTGCCAGCTACGCCGTAGCGGGAGTAGCCAAAAACATTCAGTACTTC. Encoded protein: CASYAVAGVAKNIQYF.

This chain links TRBV6-5 with TRBJ2-5, with D tentatively TRBD1 or TRBD2 (5 bases each). Trimming took off 6 bases at V and 11 bases at J, with 22 bases between the two ends. There are 14 residues in the CDR3. The germline CDR1 and CDR2 sequences are MNHEY and SVGAGI. The CDR3 sequence is CASSVPSGTREQYF. The CDR3 nucleotides read TGTGCCAGCAGCGTCCCATCCGGGACGAGGGAGCAGTACTTC.

The chain employs TRBV7-8 and TRBJ1-1; D is unresolved. V shed 1 base and J shed 0 bases, with 9 bases lying between them. The CDR3 consists of 15 residues. The germline gives CDR1 SGHVS, CDR2 FQNEAQ. The CDR3 DNA is TGTGCCAGCAGCTTAGAAGGTTTGATGAACACTGAAGCTTTCTTT. As protein: CASSLEGLMNTEAFF.

This chain links TRBV27 with TRBJ2-7, with D perhaps given as TRBD1 or TRBD2 (6 bases each). Germline V CDR1 and CDR2: MNHEY, SMNVEV (reference sequence). This CDR3 is built from 14 residues. The V end lost 5 bases, the J end lost 2 bases, and 13 bases lay between the germline ends. This CDR3 is CASSPSRGPYEQYF. DNA for the CDR3: TGTGCCAGCAGTCCCTCCCGGGGGCCCTACGAGCAGTACTTC.

This sequence joins TRBV29-1 and TRBJ1-2; TRBD1 aligns across 12 bases. V shed 8 bases, J shed 6 bases, and the junction held 7 bases outside the gene matches. CDR3 length equals 13 residues. Germline V CDR1 and CDR2: SQVTM, ANQGSEA. CDR3 in amino acids: CSLGGTGGDGYTF. The CDR3 region has the DNA TGCAGCCTCGGCGGGACAGGGGGCGATGGCTACACCTTC.

The chain uses TRBV10-2 and TRBJ2-1; 11 bases align to TRBD2. The CDR3 contains 15 residues. J lost 4 bases, V lost 5 bases, and 4 bases had no gene match. Germline V lookup: CDR1 WSHSY, CDR2 SAAADI. The CDR3 DNA sequence: TGCGCCAGCAGTCTACTAGCGGGGGAATACAATGAGCAGTTCTTC. It specifies CASSLLAGEYNEQFF.

The chain combines TRBV5-1 with TRBJ2-1; 9 bases align to TRBD2. With V trimmed by 4 bases and J by 5 bases, 7 bases remained unmatched. This CDR3 has 15 residues. Germline lookup yields CDR1 SGHRS and CDR2 YFSETQ. The CDR3 nucleotides are TGCGCCAGCAGCCACGCTAGCGGGGTTAACAATGAGCAGTTCTTC. It yields the protein CASSHASGVNNEQFF. The variable domain in full, completed from reference TRBV5-1 and TRBJ2-1, reads KAGVTQTPRYLIKTRGQQVTLSCSPISGHRSVSWYQQTPGQGLQFLFEYFSETQRNKGNFPGRFSGRQFSNSRSEMNVSTLELGDSALYLCASSHASGVNNEQFFGPGTRLTVL.

The rearrangement links TRBV5-1 to TRBJ1-2, with a tentative D call TRBD1 (5 bases). The CDR3 has 13 amino acids. Looked up from germline, CDR1 is SGHRS and CDR2 is YFSETQ. V dropped 4 bases and J dropped 1 base, with 8 bases sitting between them. CDR3 in amino acids: CASSQDNNYGYTF. The CDR3 nucleotides read TGCGCCAGCAGCCAGGACAATAACTATGGCTACACCTTC.

V and J are TRBV11-1 and TRBJ2-1; a possible D gene is TRBD2 (6 bases). Germline assignment: CDR1 SGHAT and CDR2 FQDESV (reference sequence). The germline V and J ends were trimmed by 5 bases and 5 bases, with 16 bases remaining between them. The CDR3 runs to 15 residues. The CDR3 region has the DNA TGTGCCAGCAGCCTTCTGGGGGGAATAGACAATGAGCAGTTCTTC. The encoded protein is CASSLLGGIDNEQFF.

A note on this clone: Other DNA sequences within the sample encode an identical CDR3. The chain uses TRBV18 and TRBJ1-1; D may be TRBD1 (5 bases). In germline, CDR1 is KGHSH, CDR2 LQKENI. The V end was cut by 3 bases, the J end by 2 bases, with 13 bases between. The CDR3 covers 15 residues. In DNA, the CDR3 is TGTGCCAGCTCACCGGGGGTGGGGGTAAACACTGAAGCTTTCTTT. Protein: CASSPGVGVNTEAFF.

The CDR3 nucleotides read TGTGCCAGTAGTATGGGTTTTTCTGGGGGCAACACTGAAGCTTTCTTT. Translating gives CASSMGFSGGNTEAFF. The rearrangement links TRBV19 to TRBJ1-1; D is possibly TRBD1 (6 bases). In germline, CDR1 is LNHDA, CDR2 SQIVND (reference sequence). The CDR3 is 16 amino acids. V was pared by 3 bases and J by 2 bases, with 16 bases between.

The chain uses TRBV9 and TRBJ1-1; no firm D call. V was shortened by 3 bases and J by 1 base, with 7 bases between the two germline ends. The CDR3 spans 13 residues. Germline-derived CDR1 and CDR2 are SGDLS and YYNGEE. CDR3 coding DNA: TGTGCCAGCAGCGAGACACCGAACACTGAAGCTTTCTTT. Protein: CASSETPNTEAFF.

The genes are TRBV20-1 and TRBJ2-7; TRBD1 is a possible D gene (6 bases). The V end lost 5 bases, the J end lost 5 bases, and 10 bases lay between the germline ends. CDR3 length: 11 residues. CDR1 DFQATT and CDR2 SNEGSKA come from the germline V gene (reference sequence). The CDR3 nucleotides read TGCAGTGCTCTCAACAGGGACGAGCAGTACTTC. As protein: CSALNRDEQYF.

The chain links TRBV6-1 to TRBJ1-5; D is unresolved. The CDR3 spans 16 residues. Trimming shortened V by 4 bases and J by 5 bases, and 18 bases separated the two germline ends. Germline CDR1 MNHNS, CDR2 SASEGT. The CDR3 DNA is TGTGCCAGCAGTGTGCGGACTCTCGGTACGGATCAGCCCCAGCATTTT. This sequence encodes CASSVRTLGTDQPQHF.

This chain uses TRBV11-2 with TRBJ1-4; 7 nucleotides match TRBD1. Trimming took 5 bases from V and 3 from J; bases not matched to a gene: 6. This CDR3 comprises 15 residues. Germline loops: CDR1 SGHAT, CDR2 FQNNGV. CDR3 nucleotide sequence: TGTGCCAGCAGCCCCGGACAGGCCTCTAATGAAAAACTGTTTTTT. The encoded protein is CASSPGQASNEKLFF.

This chain joins TRBV30 and TRBJ2-7; perhaps TRBD1 as D (6 bases). Germline V gene data show CDR1 as GTSNPN and CDR2 as SVGIG (reference sequence). V was shortened by 1 base and J by 0 bases, with 13 bases between the two germline ends. This CDR3 contains 15 residues. Here the CDR3 reads CAWSGMGHYSYEQYF. The CDR3 DNA reads as TGTGCCTGGAGTGGGATGGGACACTACTCCTACGAGCAGTACTTC. The full variable domain, completed using reference TRBV30 and TRBJ2-7, is SQTIHQWPATLVQPVGSPLSLECTVEGTSNPNLYWYRQAAGRGLQLLFYSVGIGQISSEVPQNLSASRPQDRQFILSSKKLLLSDSGFYLCAWSGMGHYSYEQYFGPGTRLTVT.

The chain uses TRBV19 and TRBJ2-7; D is possibly TRBD2 (5 bases). CDR1 and CDR2 from the germline V gene are LNHDA and SQIVND (reference sequence). Trimming took off 6 bases at V and 5 bases at J, with 8 bases between the two ends. This CDR3 comprises 11 residues. The CDR3 sequence: CASSLGDEQYF. DNA of the CDR3: TGTGCCAGTAGCCTCGGGGACGAGCAGTACTTC.

The chain uses TRBV2 and TRBJ1-1; weak D call: TRBD1 (5 bases). This CDR3 comprises 14 residues. The germline V gene encodes CDR1 SNHLY and CDR2 FYNNEI. The germline V and J ends were trimmed by 6 bases and 1 base, with 12 bases remaining between them. This chain's CDR3 is CASSPAGENTEAFF. As DNA, the CDR3 is TGTGCCAGCAGCCCGGCGGGGGAGAACACTGAAGCTTTCTTT.

The chain recombines TRBV7-2 with TRBJ2-3, with D unclear. Per germline, CDR1 SGHTA and CDR2 FQGNSA. The CDR3 spans 14 residues. Trimming took off 4 bases at V and 2 bases at J, with 10 bases between the two ends. CDR3 loop: CASSSKSVTDTQYF. CDR3 bases: TGTGCCAGCAGCTCTAAAAGTGTCACAGATACGCAGTATTTT.

The V call is TRBV6-5, the J call TRBJ2-2, with D perhaps TRBD2 (5 bases). Germline lookup yields CDR1 MNHEY and CDR2 SVGAGI. CDR3 size: 15 residues. V was trimmed by 0 bases and J by 0 bases, leaving 5 bases between them. CDR3 DNA: TGTGCCAGCAGTTACTCGACTACGAACACCGGGGAGCTGTTTTTT. Protein product: CASSYSTTNTGELFF.

The rearrangement links TRBV5-6 to TRBJ1-2; 8 nucleotides align to TRBD1. CDR3 length equals 13 residues. With V trimmed by 4 bases and J by 6 bases, 5 bases remained unmatched. Germline assignment: CDR1 SGHDT and CDR2 YYEEEE. The DNA for the CDR3 is TGTGCCAGCAGCACGGGACAGGTGGATGGCTACACCTTC. Residues: CASSTGQVDGYTF.

The genes are TRBV6-5 and TRBJ1-1; D possibly corresponds to TRBD1 (6 bases). V was pared by 5 bases and J by 7 bases, with 11 bases between. Germline V gene data show CDR1 as MNHEY and CDR2 as SVGAGI. This CDR3 contains 12 residues. As DNA, the CDR3 is TGTGCCAGCAGTACAGGGCACGGTGAAGCTTTCTTT. Its protein is CASSTGHGEAFF.